The 14 T cell receptor beta chains reported below all come from one sample, sequenced in a study of blood T cell repertoires in COVID-19. Only in-frame clones appear in the TCRdb table, and some are missing; sequencing was by immunoSEQ multiplex PCR. The sample includes about 130,000 clones, 70% to 90% of them seen just once. Material for sequencing was peripheral blood. The origin of the receptors is a human donor in a cohort sampled during active COVID-19.

This chain connects TRBV6-4 to TRBJ1-2; D is possibly TRBD1 (6 bases). The germline CDR1 and CDR2 sequences are MRHNA and SNTAGT. The CDR3 sequence is 13 residues long. V dropped 2 bases and J dropped 8 bases, with 12 bases sitting between them. For the CDR3, the DNA is TGTGCCAGCAGTGACCGCCCGGGGGGCGGCTACACCTTC. Amino acids: CASSDRPGGGYTF.

The chain links TRBV4-1 to TRBJ2-7, with 9 bases that match TRBD1. Germline loops: CDR1 MGHRA, CDR2 YSYEKL. After removal of 0 bases from V and 3 bases from J, the junction contained 6 bases not matched to a gene. This CDR3 is 16 amino acids long. This CDR3 is CASSQDLGQGLYEQYF. DNA of the CDR3: TGCGCCAGCAGCCAAGATCTGGGACAGGGTCTCTACGAGCAGTACTTC.

The rearrangement joins TRBV10-2 to TRBJ2-2; TRBD2 agrees at 10 bases. Germline CDR1 and CDR2: WSHSY and SAAADI. CDR3 length equals 17 residues. V shed 3 bases, J shed 5 bases, and the junction held 9 bases outside the gene matches. CDR3 amino acids: CASSEETSGFLTGELFF. The CDR3 nucleotides read TGCGCCAGCAGTGAAGAGACTAGCGGGTTTTTGACCGGGGAGCTGTTTTTT.

This chain joins TRBV6-5 and TRBJ1-3; D is uncertain. Trimming took off 8 bases at V and 0 bases at J, with 5 bases between the two ends. The CDR3 length is 12 residues. The germline gives CDR1 MNHEY, CDR2 SVGAGI. This chain's CDR3 is CASGGSGNTIYF. In nucleotides, the CDR3 is TGTGCCAGCGGCGGCTCTGGAAACACCATATATTTT.

The chain has TRBV18 and TRBJ2-5, with 7 nucleotides matching TRBD1. The CDR3 sequence is 15 residues long. Losses at the gene ends were 5 bases for V and 2 bases for J; bases not matched to a gene: 8. Germline assignment: CDR1 KGHSH and CDR2 LQKENI. In nucleotides, the CDR3 is TGTGCCAGCTCATCACGACAGGGTGGGCAAGAGACCCAGTACTTC. Translated: CASSSRQGGQETQYF.

This chain uses TRBV5-5 with TRBJ2-5; 11 nucleotides match TRBD2. Germline V gene data show CDR1 as SGHKS and CDR2 as YYEKEE (reference sequence). The junction had 8 bases not matched to a gene; V was cut back by 4 bases and J by 6 bases. The CDR3 contains 15 residues. This CDR3 reads CASSTVAGGRQTQYF. The DNA for the CDR3 is TGTGCCAGCAGCACCGTAGCGGGGGGGCGACAGACCCAGTACTTC.

The chain is built from TRBV24-1 and TRBJ2-3, with TRBD2 matching over 10 bases. The CDR3 is made up of 13 amino acids. Germline V gives CDR1 KGHDR, CDR2 SFDVKD. Losses at the gene ends were 2 bases for V and 9 bases for J; bases not matched to a gene: 1. The CDR3 region has the DNA TGTGCCACCAGTGATTCACTAGCGGGAACGCAGTATTTT. This gives the protein CATSDSLAGTQYF.

With respect to this clone: This specimen includes other DNA sequences encoding the same CDR3. The chain recombines TRBV19 with TRBJ1-5; 8 bases match TRBD1. The CDR3 is 14 residues long. Trimming cost V 3 bases and J 6 bases; bases outside gene matches: 4. The germline V gene has CDR1 LNHDA and CDR2 SQIVND (reference sequence). The CDR3 DNA reads TGTGCCAGTAGTATCACAGGGGGTGGTCAGCCCCAGCATTTT. Encoded protein: CASSITGGGQPQHF.

This rearrangement joins TRBV5-1 to TRBJ2-7; 10 bases align to TRBD1. After removal of 5 bases from V and 2 bases from J, the junction contained 13 bases not matched to a gene. The CDR3 runs to 17 residues. Germline V lookup: CDR1 SGHRS, CDR2 YFSETQ. The CDR3, as DNA: TGCGCCAGCAGTGACCGGGACAGGGGTAGGGTTACCTACGAGCAGTACTTC. Its translation: CASSDRDRGRVTYEQYF. The complete variable domain, with remaining parts taken from reference TRBV5-1 and TRBJ2-7, reads KAGVTQTPRYLIKTRGQQVTLSCSPISGHRSVSWYQQTPGQGLQFLFEYFSETQRNKGNFPGRFSGRQFSNSRSEMNVSTLELGDSALYLCASSDRDRGRVTYEQYFGPGTRLTVT.

This clone showed up just a few times. The V call is TRBV24-1, the J call TRBJ1-1; D is possibly TRBD1 (5 bases). The CDR3 runs to 15 residues. The V end lost 6 bases, the J end lost 0 bases, and 13 bases lay between the germline ends. The V gene's germline CDR1 is KGHDR and CDR2 SFDVKD. CDR3 sequence: CATSPKGKVNTEAFF. CDR3 nucleotide sequence: TGTGCCACCAGTCCTAAGGGGAAGGTGAACACTGAAGCTTTCTTT.

This chain uses TRBV6-1 with TRBJ1-1, with unresolved D. Trimming shortened V by 0 bases and J by 11 bases, and 7 bases separated the two germline ends. CDR1 is MNHNS, CDR2 SASEGT, per germline. This CDR3 spans 11 amino acids. The CDR3 sequence: CASSEAIQAFF. CDR3 in DNA: TGTGCCAGCAGTGAAGCTATCCAGGCTTTCTTT.

This clone has only one observation. This sequence joins TRBV4-2 and TRBJ1-3; TRBD1 aligns across 9 bases. The germline CDR1 and CDR2 sequences are LGHNA and YNFKEQ. This CDR3 has 16 residues. V was pared by 0 bases and J by 4 bases, with 4 bases of the junction left unmatched. The CDR3 region has the DNA TGTGCCAGCAGCCAAGATCGGACAGGGGCCGGAAACACCATATATTTT. It encodes CASSQDRTGAGNTIYF.

The table lists this clone with a few counts. CDR3 sequence (DNA): TGTGCCAGCAAGTCTCGGGCGGGGGGGCATTGGAACGAGCAGTACTTC. This encodes CASKSRAGGHWNEQYF. The V and J genes are TRBV27 and TRBJ2-7, with 9 nucleotides matching TRBD2. This CDR3 has 16 residues. Germline assignment: CDR1 MNHEY and CDR2 SMNVEV (reference sequence). V was pared by 7 bases and J by 5 bases, with 15 bases of the junction left unmatched.

This chain uses TRBV19 with TRBJ2-2; D is perhaps TRBD1 (6 bases). Trimming cost V 4 bases and J 7 bases, with 19 bases left between them. Germline V lookup: CDR1 LNHDA, CDR2 SQIVND (reference sequence). The CDR3 contains 16 residues. The CDR3 DNA reads as TGTGCCAGTAGTAGAGGGGAACAGGGCCGGGGCGGGGAGCTGTTTTTT. Its translation is CASSRGEQGRGGELFF.